What follows describes a single T cell receptor (beta chain). Its antigen is not known. Germline-derived CDR1 and CDR2 are GTSNPN and SVGIG (reference sequence). V lost 4 bases and J lost 4, with 16 bases in between. The CDR3 loop spans 15 amino acids. The study pooled second doses at about 4 or about 12 weeks. This entry is derived from a study of T cell responses to AZD1222 COVID-19 vaccine. Whole-study findings and limits: Once two AZD1222 doses were given, Spike-specific TCR breadth and depth went up. The study identified only six AZD1222 recipients as seropositive at baseline. Of spike-specific TCRs, nearly half reportedly target regions left unmutated in variants.

This table comes from immunoSEQ multiplex PCR, and its TCRdb copy is limited to in-frame clones, with some not included. The data contain about 120,000 clones, about 94% of them singletons. This clonotype originated in an adult who received the AZD1222 COVID-19 vaccine. This chain connects TRBV30 to TRBJ1-4; TRBD1 might be the D (6 bases). Sequencing used peripheral blood, obtained 28 days after the second AZD1222 dose. Written as DNA, the CDR3 is TGTGCCTGGAACCCCCCGGGGGCGGGTAATGAAAAACTGTTTTTT. It specifies CAWNPPGAGNEKLFF.